This T cell receptor (beta chain) was found in a study of blood T cell repertoires in COVID-19. Study at large: COVID-19 samples collected from the United States, Italy and Spain covered acute and convalescent phases.

Original handling: Reference gene primer amplification in the assay estimated nucleated cell counts. Here immunoSEQ multiplex PCR was the method, and the copy in TCRdb shows in-frame clones only, minus some. That table is the source of V, J and clone size, and D and trimming were worked out from the DNA. The sample includes about 120,000 clones, roughly 83% of them seen just once. Trimming removed 1 base from V and 4 bases from J, with 10 bases in between. Germline-derived CDR1 and CDR2 are SGHAT and FQNNGV. The length of the CDR3 is 15 residues. This TCR came from a man aged 25 to 40 with acute or convalescent COVID-19. This chain links TRBV11-2 with TRBJ2-2; a weak D match, TRBD1 (6 bases). Sequences were obtained from peripheral blood. The CDR3 sequence: CASSLAAGVTGELFF. CDR3 nucleotides: TGTGCCAGCAGCTTAGCGGCAGGGGTCACCGGGGAGCTGTTTTTT.